The 5 T cell receptor beta chains listed next were all sequenced from one sample in a study of siplizumab effects on memory and regulatory T cells (dated by TCRdb to between 2018 and 2020). The library was built by means of the immunoSEQ multiplex PCR assay. In TCRdb, the immuneACCESS table is reduced to in-frame sequences with V and J assigned. These tables do not hold every clone; where another copy was compared, an unresolved V gene accounts for under half, and the others remain unexplained. In all, the sample holds about 63,000 clones, and approximately 82% of those were seen once. The ten most abundant clones make up more than 3.5% of the sample. The sequenced material came from memory CD4+ T cells sorted from blood. In light of the paper, this sample's cell subset or site label describes: unstimulated CD4+ memory T cells. The receptors here all came from a human donor in good health.

In this sample, this clone turned up a few times. This chain's CDR3 is CASGHEKLFF. The CDR3 coding sequence is TGTGCCAGTGGACATGAAAAACTGTTTTTT. The rearrangement uses TRBV19 and TRBJ1-4; D is ambiguous. The CDR3 is 10 residues long. CDR1 LNHDA and CDR2 SQIVND come from the germline V gene (reference sequence). Trimming shortened V by 8 bases and J by 6 bases, and 4 bases separated the two germline ends.

This rearrangement joins TRBV12-5 to TRBJ1-5; no firm D call. This CDR3 is 16 amino acids long. The V gene lost 6 bases and the J gene lost 1 base, with 16 bases spanning the gap. CDR1 and CDR2 from the germline V gene are LGHNT and FRNRAP. CDR3 protein: CASGTTLGRSNQPQHF. In nucleotides, the CDR3 is TGTGCTAGTGGCACCACCCTCGGCAGGAGCAATCAGCCCCAGCATTTT.

V gene TRBV18 combines with J gene TRBJ2-1; possibly TRBD1 or TRBD2 for D (5 bases each). V lost 6 bases to trimming and J lost 10 bases, with 16 bases between them. This CDR3 comprises 13 residues. Germline CDR1 and CDR2: KGHSH and LQKENI. The CDR3 coding sequence is TGTGCCAGCTCTGGACTGGGACCGGGCGAGCAGTTCTTC. This gives the protein CASSGLGPGEQFF.

The V and J genes are TRBV7-7 and TRBJ2-5; 11 nucleotides agree with TRBD2. The CDR3 is 15 amino acids. Germline lookup yields CDR1 SSHAT and CDR2 FNYEAQ (reference sequence). After removal of 3 bases from V and 5 bases from J, the junction contained 5 bases not matched to a gene. CDR3 bases: TGTGCCAGCAGCTTGAGCGCTAGCGGGGGGGAGACCCAGTACTTC. It yields the protein CASSLSASGGETQYF.

The chain employs TRBV27 and TRBJ1-1, with no clear D. Between the trimmed V and J ends, which lost 2 bases and 0 bases, there was a span of 10 bases. There are 15 residues in the CDR3. Germline V gene lookup returns CDR1 MNHEY and CDR2 SMNVEV (reference sequence). CDR3 sequence: CASSLGRYMNTEAFF. CDR3 in DNA: TGTGCCAGCAGTTTAGGGCGATACATGAACACTGAAGCTTTCTTT.